This T cell receptor (beta chain) was sequenced during a study of T cell responses to AZD1222 COVID-19 vaccine. Study conclusions and caveats: Donors in the cohort were predominantly white British and more often female, and clonal diversity was possibly underestimated. A reported finding is that nearly half of spike-specific TCRs target unmutated variant regions. Spike-spanning, vaccine-associated CD4 TCRs were dominant at 160-218 and 743-854.

Germline V gene sequence: CDR1 MNHEY, CDR2 SMNVEV (reference sequence). Trimming stripped 3 bases from V and 2 bases from J, with 10 bases between. The CDR3 is 14 residues long. Sequencing was performed with immunoSEQ multiplex PCR; in TCRdb, only in-frame clones are kept and a portion is missing. This sample carries 140,000 to 150,000 clones, roughly 92% of them seen once, and the ten largest clones take around 1.7%. Comment on this clone: Its antigen remains unknown.

The chain uses TRBV27 and TRBJ1-2; TRBD1 might be the D (5 bases). The sample here was peripheral blood, taken on day 0 of AZD1222 vaccination. The clonotype originates from an adult in good health. CDR3 in amino acids: CASSLNGDNYGYTF. Here the CDR3 DNA reads TGTGCCAGCAGTTTGAACGGGGACAACTATGGCTACACCTTC.